A selection of T cell receptor beta chains follows, all from one sample in a study of blood T cell repertoires in COVID-19. Assay used: immunoSEQ multiplex PCR; TCRdb lists only in-frame clones, some missing. The sample has 150,000 or so clones, 75% to 85% seen once. Sequenced sample: peripheral blood. The receptors shown here come from a woman aged 55 to 70 with COVID-19, enrolled during active disease. The conserved cysteine and the conserved F or W are not part of the CDR3 here. Each record gives: CDR3 protein, clone size, V gene, J gene. Rows give clone size only sometimes, using once, few, many, or a class for an expanded clone.

CDR3 protein: ASSWDRVNEQF; clone size: NA; V gene: TRBV5-1; J gene: TRBJ2-1
CDR3 protein: ASSPSGDTANYGYT; clone size: NA; V gene: TRBV18; J gene: TRBJ1-2
CDR3 protein: ASRSRDREIQNTDTQY; clone size: NA; V gene: TRBV10-1; J gene: TRBJ2-3
CDR3 protein: ASSDRLVGEQY; clone size: NA; V gene: TRBV7-6; J gene: TRBJ2-7
CDR3 protein: ASSFQGAYNEQF; clone size: NA; V gene: TRBV11-3; J gene: TRBJ2-1
CDR3 protein: ASSRGTGRTNEQF; clone size: NA; V gene: TRBV3-1/TRBV3-2; J gene: TRBJ2-1
CDR3 protein: ASSLGTAGNTIY; clone size: NA; V gene: TRBV27; J gene: TRBJ1-3
CDR3 protein: ASSRGASGRASSYNEQF; clone size: NA; V gene: TRBV5-4; J gene: TRBJ2-1
CDR3 protein: ASSLVKGLGSPLH; clone size: NA; V gene: TRBV5-5; J gene: TRBJ1-6
CDR3 protein: ASSSPGANVLT; clone size: NA; V gene: TRBV5-6; J gene: TRBJ2-6
CDR3 protein: ASSQLAGEDNEQF; clone size: NA; V gene: TRBV18; J gene: TRBJ2-1
CDR3 protein: ASSPPGRGVYGYT; clone size: NA; V gene: TRBV28; J gene: TRBJ1-2
CDR3 protein: ASRNRGSYNEQF; clone size: NA; V gene: TRBV19; J gene: TRBJ2-1
CDR3 protein: ASSRQEQETQY; clone size: NA; V gene: TRBV18; J gene: TRBJ2-5
CDR3 protein: ASSTRGTGVIETQY; clone size: few; V gene: TRBV18; J gene: TRBJ2-5
CDR3 protein: ASSPTGSWGWTEAF; clone size: NA; V gene: TRBV7-2; J gene: TRBJ1-1
CDR3 protein: ASGSPGIETQY; clone size: NA; V gene: TRBV12-5; J gene: TRBJ2-5
CDR3 protein: ANPTLGTGELF; clone size: NA; V gene: TRBV18; J gene: TRBJ2-2
CDR3 protein: ASSPTTQGGEQY; clone size: NA; V gene: TRBV7-3; J gene: TRBJ2-7
CDR3 protein: ASNPGGNQPQH; clone size: NA; V gene: TRBV6-5; J gene: TRBJ1-5
CDR3 protein: ASGTGITGELF; clone size: once; V gene: TRBV12-5; J gene: TRBJ2-2
CDR3 protein: AVARGGSTEAF; clone size: NA; V gene: TRBV6-6; J gene: TRBJ1-1
CDR3 protein: ASSEEQALNEKLF; clone size: NA; V gene: TRBV2; J gene: TRBJ1-4
CDR3 protein: ATSNSLNQPQH; clone size: few; V gene: TRBV28; J gene: TRBJ1-5
CDR3 protein: ASSEQGGSSPLH; clone size: NA; V gene: TRBV7-3; J gene: TRBJ1-6
CDR3 protein: AISGGTTTDTQY; clone size: NA; V gene: TRBV10-3; J gene: TRBJ2-3
CDR3 protein: ASSHYSGTGGAGTEAF; clone size: NA; V gene: TRBV3-1/TRBV3-2; J gene: TRBJ1-1
CDR3 protein: ASSAGTGGVGALKLPQH; clone size: NA; V gene: TRBV6-1; J gene: TRBJ1-5
CDR3 protein: ASSLAYGMNEQF; clone size: NA; V gene: TRBV5-1; J gene: TRBJ2-1
CDR3 protein: AWSVRSVSYNEQF; clone size: NA; V gene: TRBV30; J gene: TRBJ2-1
CDR3 protein: ASSQEAFGGPMEQY; clone size: few; V gene: TRBV14; J gene: TRBJ2-7
CDR3 protein: ASSLVGGRSNQPQH; clone size: NA; V gene: TRBV7-2; J gene: TRBJ1-5
CDR3 protein: SVGQGISYEQY; clone size: once; V gene: TRBV29-1; J gene: TRBJ2-7
CDR3 protein: APHHHPGSYNEQF; clone size: once; V gene: TRBV10-3; J gene: TRBJ2-1
CDR3 protein: ASSHRRETEAF; clone size: once; V gene: TRBV3-1/TRBV3-2; J gene: TRBJ1-1
CDR3 protein: ASSWGVQNTGELF; clone size: NA; V gene: TRBV3-1/TRBV3-2; J gene: TRBJ2-2
CDR3 protein: ASSYTGTGNTEAF; clone size: NA; V gene: TRBV5-1; J gene: TRBJ1-1